This is a list of T cell receptor beta chains from one sample in a study of T-cell memory formation after mild COVID-19. TCRdb fed the 5' RACE reads into MiXCR, producing one record per CDR3 protein. The sample records 430,000 or so distinct CDR3 sequences, roughly 23% being singletons. Sequencing was carried out using PBMCs or a T cell subset sorted from them (not recorded which). The origin of the receptors is an adult woman who had mild COVID-19 (a few samples of this study predate the infection). Cell type and time point are not known. The CDR3 runs from the conserved cysteine through the conserved F or W. The D gene is left open where the match is weak. Size is stated for part of the rows, as once, few or many counts, or as a class when the clone is expanded.

cdr3_nt | cdr3_aa | v_call | clone_size | d_call | j_call
TGTGCCAGCAGCTCCGCTGGGGGTGGGGAGACCCAGTACTTC | CASSSAGGGETQYF | TRBV5-5 | few | - | TRBJ2-5
TGTGCCAGCAGTGAACGCCTAGCGACAACACAAGAGACCCAGTACTTC | CASSERLATTQETQYF | TRBV2 | - | - | TRBJ2-5
TGCAGCGTTGAAACGGGACACCTAAACTATGGCTACACCTTC | CSVETGHLNYGYTF | TRBV29-1 | - | - | TRBJ1-2
TGTGCCAGTGGGACGGAGGTAGATACGCAGTATTTT | CASGTEVDTQYF | TRBV7-9 | few | - | TRBJ2-3
TGTGCCAGCACATCCCGGGGGAGGAATGAGCAGTTCTTC | CASTSRGRNEQFF | TRBV12-3/TRBV12-4 | few | - | TRBJ2-1
TGCGCCAGCAGCTTGGCCGGGGGTGTCAAATACAATGAGCAGTTCTTC | CASSLAGGVKYNEQFF | TRBV5-1 | - | - | TRBJ2-1
TGCGCCAGCAGCTGGATCACTAGCGGTTACACAGATACGCAGTATTTT | CASSWITSGYTDTQYF | TRBV5-1 | - | TRBD2 | TRBJ2-3
TGCAGTGCTAGCCGAACAGGTTCCATCCCTGAAGCTTTCTTT | CSASRTGSIPEAFF | TRBV20-1 | - | - | TRBJ1-1
TGTGCCAGCAGTGAAACGGTAACGACGCCTGGGACCCAGTACTTC | CASSETVTTPGTQYF | TRBV6-1 | few | - | TRBJ2-5
TGCGCCAGCAGCTCCACCAGCGGGAGAAGTGTCGAGCAGTACTTC | CASSSTSGRSVEQYF | TRBV5-1 | few | TRBD2 | TRBJ2-7
TGCGCCAGCAGTACGACAGGGCAAAGCACAGATACGCAGTATTTT | CASSTTGQSTDTQYF | TRBV5-1 | - | TRBD1 | TRBJ2-3
TGCGCCAGCAAGGAGGCCGGGTCCGAGCAGTACTTC | CASKEAGSEQYF | TRBV5-1 | few | - | TRBJ2-7
TGCGCCAGCAGCTTGGGGGGGTTCGATGAGCAGTTCTTC | CASSLGGFDEQFF | TRBV5-1 | many | - | TRBJ2-1
TGTGCCAGCAGCTTATCCACTGAAGCTTTCTTT | CASSLSTEAFF | TRBV7-9 | many | - | TRBJ1-1
TGCAGCGTTGAGATAAGGGACAGGGGGCCTGGGGCCAACGTCCTGACTTTC | CSVEIRDRGPGANVLTF | TRBV29-1 | few | TRBD1 | TRBJ2-6
TGTGCCAGCAGCCTGACCGTCGCAGCCAAAAACATTCAGTACTTC | CASSLTVAAKNIQYF | TRBV7-3 | few | - | TRBJ2-4
TGTGCCAGCAGCTACGGACAGTACAATGAGCAGTTCTTC | CASSYGQYNEQFF | TRBV7-9 | few | - | TRBJ2-1
TGCGCCACCTCATCGACAGGGAATAGTGAGACCCAGTACTTC | CATSSTGNSETQYF | TRBV5-1 | few | TRBD1 | TRBJ2-5
TGTGCCAGCAGCCTCTCCCCGGGGCAGAATGAAGCTTTCTTT | CASSLSPGQNEAFF | TRBV7-3 | - | - | TRBJ1-1
TGTGCCAGCAGTTTAGTTGGGGGGTACCCCGCAGATACGCAGTATTTT | CASSLVGGYPADTQYF | TRBV12-3/TRBV12-4 | few | - | TRBJ2-3
TGTGCCAGCAGTTCTGGTGGACAGGGCTACTACGAGCAGTACTTC | CASSSGGQGYYEQYF | TRBV12-3/TRBV12-4 | - | TRBD1 | TRBJ2-7
TGTGCCAGCAGTTTAAGGTCTATGATCACAGATACGCAGTATTTT | CASSLRSMITDTQYF | TRBV12-3/TRBV12-4 | - | - | TRBJ2-3
TGTGCCAGCAGTTTCGACCGAATACCCGCAGATAGCACAGATACGCAGTATTTT | CASSFDRIPADSTDTQYF | TRBV12-3/TRBV12-4 | - | - | TRBJ2-3
TGTGCCAGCAGCTATCGGACAGGGGGGACCGGGGAGCTGTTTTTT | CASSYRTGGTGELFF | TRBV5-5 | - | TRBD1 | TRBJ2-2
TGTGCCTGGGTAGCGGGAGGCCTCAGCGGGGAGCTGTTTTTT | CAWVAGGLSGELFF | TRBV30 | - | TRBD2 | TRBJ2-2
TGCAGTGCTCTGGGTAGGGGGATCGGAAACACCATATATTTT | CSALGRGIGNTIYF | TRBV20-1 | - | - | TRBJ1-3
TGTGCCAGCAGTATCCGACATCTAGGGAGTGGCTACACCTTC | CASSIRHLGSGYTF | TRBV12-3/TRBV12-4 | - | - | TRBJ1-2
TGCGCCAGCAGCCAGGGTACTAGGTCCGCGGCCTACGAGCAGTACTTC | CASSQGTRSAAYEQYF | TRBV4-3 | - | - | TRBJ2-7
TGCAGTGCTAGTCAACCCCCGAGGGAAACCCATCAGCCCCAGCATTTT | CSASQPPRETHQPQHF | TRBV20-1 | - | - | TRBJ1-5
TGTGCCAGCAGCTTAGGGGGGAAAATCGGCACAGATACGCAGTATTTT | CASSLGGKIGTDTQYF | TRBV7-7 | many | - | TRBJ2-3
TGTGCCAGCTCACCAGGACAGGACCCCGGCGAGCAGTACTTC | CASSPGQDPGEQYF | TRBV18 | - | TRBD1 | TRBJ2-7
TGTGCCAGCAGCTTAGCGACAGTCTACGAGCAGTACTTC | CASSLATVYEQYF | TRBV11-2 | few | - | TRBJ2-7